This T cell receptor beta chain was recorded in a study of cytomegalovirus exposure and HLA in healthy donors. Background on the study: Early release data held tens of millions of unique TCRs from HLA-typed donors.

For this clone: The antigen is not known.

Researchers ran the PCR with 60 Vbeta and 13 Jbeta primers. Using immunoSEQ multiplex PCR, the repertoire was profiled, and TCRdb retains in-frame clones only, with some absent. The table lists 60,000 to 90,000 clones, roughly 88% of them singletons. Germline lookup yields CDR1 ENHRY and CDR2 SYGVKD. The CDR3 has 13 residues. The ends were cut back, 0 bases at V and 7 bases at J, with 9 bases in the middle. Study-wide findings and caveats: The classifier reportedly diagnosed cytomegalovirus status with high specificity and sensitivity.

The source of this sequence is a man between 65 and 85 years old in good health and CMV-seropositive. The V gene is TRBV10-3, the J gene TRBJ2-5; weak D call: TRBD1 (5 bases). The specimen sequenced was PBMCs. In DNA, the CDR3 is TGTGCCATCAGTGAGTCCCAGGGATGGACCCAGTACTTC. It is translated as CAISESQGWTQYF.